This entry lists 10 T cell receptor beta chains sequenced from one sample in a study of shared clonotypes between healthy human individuals. Using immunoSEQ multiplex PCR, the repertoire was profiled, and TCRdb retains in-frame clones only, with some absent. The table has about 680,000 clones, 55% to 85% seen once. The sequenced sample was memory CD4+ T cells sorted from blood. Subset denoted: CD45RA-negative fraction. Source of these receptors: a woman aged 25 to 39 in good health.

The V call is TRBV6-6, the J call TRBJ2-5; 9 nucleotides line up with TRBD2. J was trimmed by 5 bases and V by 6 bases; bases with no gene match: 7. This CDR3 region has 14 residues. The germline V gene has CDR1 MNHNY and CDR2 SVGAGI (reference sequence). The CDR3, as DNA: TGTGCCAGCAGGGGGCGGGAGGGGTCGGAGACCCAGTACTTC. It specifies CASRGREGSETQYF.

V usage is TRBV6-5 and J usage is TRBJ2-3; 8 bases are shared with TRBD2. J was trimmed by 0 bases and V by 7 bases; bases with no gene match: 6. Germline CDR1 MNHEY, CDR2 SVGAGI. This CDR3 has 15 residues. The CDR3 DNA sequence: TGTGCCAGCACCCCAGCGGGAGCTAGCACAGATACGCAGTATTTT. Residues: CASTPAGASTDTQYF.

V and J are TRBV6-1 and TRBJ2-1; TRBD2 agrees at 8 bases. The junction had 5 bases not matched to a gene; V was cut back by 4 bases and J by 0 bases. Germline CDR1 and CDR2: MNHNS and SASEGT. The CDR3 is 16 residues long. CDR3: CASSVLAGSSYNEQFF. The CDR3 DNA reads as TGTGCCAGCAGTGTTTTAGCGGGGAGCTCCTACAATGAGCAGTTCTTC.

This clone came up once. The CDR3 nucleotides are TGTGCCAGCAGGAGAAGCGGGAGAGGGAGCACAGATACGCAGTATTTT. Its protein product is CASRRSGRGSTDTQYF. The genes are TRBV2 and TRBJ2-3; 8 bases are a match to TRBD2. The CDR3 totals 16 residues. Trimming cost V 6 bases and J 0 bases; bases outside gene matches: 8. The V gene's germline CDR1 is SNHLY and CDR2 FYNNEI.

This clone was recorded a few times. This chain connects TRBV18 to TRBJ1-1; unclear D gene. CDR3 size: 13 residues. Trimming removed 6 bases at V and 7 bases at J, with 15 bases between. CDR1 and CDR2 from the germline V gene are KGHSH and LQKENI. CDR3 sequence: CASSAVGRGEAFF. The CDR3 region has the DNA TGTGCCAGCTCGGCTGTGGGTCGTGGTGAAGCTTTCTTT.

The chain couples TRBV18 to TRBJ2-7; TRBD2 agrees at 9 bases. CDR1 and CDR2 (germline): KGHSH, LQKENI. The CDR3 is 15 residues long. Trimming cost V 9 bases and J 6 bases; bases outside gene matches: 15. CDR3 region: CASSASGILWGEQYF. CDR3 bases: TGTGCCAGTTCCGCTAGCGGGATCCTCTGGGGCGAGCAGTACTTC.

Many counts were recorded for this clone. This chain links TRBV11-2 with TRBJ2-5; D call uncertain. Trimming removed 4 bases at V and 5 bases at J, with 11 bases between. The V gene's germline CDR1 is SGHAT and CDR2 FQNNGV. The CDR3 totals 13 residues. The CDR3 DNA sequence: TGTGCCAGCAGCTCAAGGGCAGGCGAGACCCAGTACTTC. Its translation: CASSSRAGETQYF.

Concerning this clone: The sample has other DNA sequences that encode this CDR3 too. The chain employs TRBV7-9 and TRBJ2-7, with 9 bases aligning to TRBD1. The CDR3 is made up of 14 amino acids. CDR1 and CDR2 (germline): SEHNR, FQNEAQ (reference sequence). Unmatched junction bases numbered 4, after V lost 1 base and J lost 6 bases. CDR3 protein: CASSLGGQGSEQYF. The CDR3 region has the DNA TGTGCCAGCAGCTTAGGGGGACAGGGATCCGAGCAGTACTTC.

The chain's CDR3 is CATLGDYEQYF. The CDR3 coding sequence is TGTGCCACCCTGGGGGACTACGAGCAGTACTTC. The chain links TRBV6-5 to TRBJ2-7; the D gene could be TRBD1 or TRBD2 (5 bases each). The CDR3 totals 11 residues. Germline CDR1 reads MNHEY; CDR2 reads SVGAGI. V lost 10 bases, J lost 3 bases, and 10 bases lay in between.

The chain uses TRBV18 and TRBJ1-5; D is unresolved. CDR1 and CDR2 (germline): KGHSH, LQKENI. Trimming pared 4 bases from V and 2 bases from J, leaving 12 bases between. The CDR3 runs 15 residues. CDR3 bases: TGTGCCAGCTCACTGACGCAGTTCGGCAATCAGCCCCAGCATTTT. It is translated as CASSLTQFGNQPQHF.